This TCR beta chain was recorded in a study of Ad26.COV2.S vaccination and SARS-CoV-2 variants. Trimming removed 2 bases at V and 7 bases at J, with 21 bases between. CDR3 length: 17 amino acids. Germline V CDR1 and CDR2: SGDLS, YYNGEE. This clone appeared once. Clones were sequenced by immunoSEQ multiplex PCR, and TCRdb holds only the in-frame ones, with some missing. This table has approximately 350,000 clones, 83% appearing once. Treatment: approximately 18 received Ad26.COV2.S at low or high dose, single or two shots; roughly five received placebo; per-sample allocation not given. All samples were drawn on day 63, counting from the first vaccine or placebo injection.

This receptor was identified in a person between 18 and 65 years old who received the Ad26.COV2.S COVID-19 vaccine or a placebo. The chain carries TRBV9 and TRBJ1-4; D remains unclear. Sample: peripheral blood, taken in a trial of Ad26.COV2.S vaccine versus placebo. DNA of the CDR3: TGTGCCAGCAGCGTCGGTCGTGGAGGGTTGGGAGGTGAAAAACTGTTTTTT. Protein: CASSVGRGGLGGEKLFF. The entire variable domain, with the rest obtained from reference TRBV9 and TRBJ1-4, is as follows: DSGVTQTPKHLITATGQRVTLRCSPRSGDLSVYWYQQSLDQGLQFLIQYYNGEERAKGNILERFSAQQFPDLHSELNLSSLELGDSALYFCASSVGRGGLGGEKLFFGSGTQLSVL.